The clone carrying this T cell receptor beta chain was picked up one time. Its antigen is not identified. These data come from a study of blood T cells in healthy people across ages. Study background: Every two T cells gave about one barcoded beta molecule via template switching.

The CDR3 is 14 amino acids. Trimming shortened V by 0 bases and J by 5 bases, and 10 bases separated the two germline ends. Germline-derived CDR1 and CDR2 are SGHTA and FQGNSA. Primed by a sample-barcoded 5' primer and a J-beta primer mix, a second PCR proceeded for about 6 to 12 cycles. TCRdb recomputed calls from the 5' RACE reads with MiXCR, one row per CDR3 protein. The repertoire holds about 630,000 distinct CDR3 sequences, with under 25% as singletons. Study-wide points: Observed TCR beta diversity per million T cells went down as age went up. This fall followed a roughly linear course with age. Leaving the PBMCs unsorted stopped any conclusive comparison of naive versus antigen-experienced cells.

Sequencing used blood. J is TRBJ2-5 and V is TRBV7-2; D remains unclear. The sequence derives from a man aged 65-85 years in good health. The CDR3 nucleotides read TGTGCCAGCAGCTTAGCTTCGAGTATCGAGACCCAGTACTTC. Amino acids: CASSLASSIETQYF. Variable domain in full (rest from reference TRBV7-2 and TRBJ2-5): GAGVSQSPSNKVTEKGKDVELRCDPISGHTALYWYRQSLGQGLEFLIYFQGNSAPDKSGLPSDRFSAERTGGSVSTLTIQRTQQEDSAVYLCASSLASSIETQYFGPGTRLLVL.